This is a list of T cell receptor beta chains from one sample in a study of vaccination and CD4 T cells after COVID-19. TCRdb reprocessed the PCR reads via MiXCR and lists one record per CDR3 protein. This sample has roughly 25,000 distinct CDR3 sequences; roughly 33% occur once, and the top ten carry approximately 3%. For these TCRs, the target antigens are not known. Specimen: CD4+ T cells from blood, cultured in vitro, collected about 7 months after SARS-CoV-2 vaccination. These receptors originate from a human donor who had recovered from COVID-19. Each CDR3 is given with its conserved first and last residue. The D gene is left open where the match is weak. Not every row has a clone size; where given, it reads once, few, many or a size class.

j_call clone_size cdr3_length v_call d_call cdr3_aa cdr3_nt
TRBJ1-1 NA 14 TRBV18 NA CASSPPSVNTEAFF TGTGCCAGCTCACCACCCTCGGTTAACACTGAAGCTTTCTTT
TRBJ2-5 few 15 TRBV7-9 NA CASSPDRGGQETQYF TGTGCCAGCAGCCCCGACAGGGGAGGGCAAGAGACCCAGTACTTC
TRBJ1-6 NA 14 TRBV6-2/TRBV6-3 NA CASGLTGHNSPLHF TGTGCCAGCGGACTGACAGGACATAATTCACCCCTCCACTTT
TRBJ2-3 NA 15 TRBV20-1 NA CSARVSRLYTDTQYF TGCAGTGCTAGAGTCTCCAGGTTATACACAGATACGCAGTATTTT
TRBJ2-7 NA 14 TRBV28 NA CASTSPGLAYEQYF TGTGCCAGCACCTCGCCGGGACTCGCCTACGAGCAGTACTTC
TRBJ1-2 NA 14 TRBV20-1 TRBD1 CSAQRGRGRDGYTF TGCAGTGCGCAACGGGGGAGGGGGCGGGATGGCTACACCTTC
TRBJ2-4 NA 15 TRBV2 TRBD1 CASSEGQGSRNIQYF TGTGCCAGCAGTGAGGGACAGGGGTCTAGAAACATTCAGTACTTC
TRBJ2-6 NA 16 TRBV18 NA CASSPIQGAGANVLTF TGTGCCAGCTCACCTATCCAGGGTGCTGGGGCCAACGTCCTGACTTTC
TRBJ2-2 NA 19 TRBV7-9 TRBD2 CASTINLRTSGANTGELFF TGTGCCAGCACCATAAACCTCCGGACTAGCGGTGCCAACACCGGGGAGCTGTTTTTT
TRBJ2-7 NA 14 TRBV20-1 TRBD2 CSATWTSGRGEQYF TGCAGTGCTACCTGGACTAGCGGGAGAGGCGAGCAGTACTTC
TRBJ2-5 NA 17 TRBV25-1 NA CASSPTKRAVDQETQYF TGTGCCAGCAGCCCCACCAAGAGGGCGGTGGACCAAGAGACCCAGTACTTC
TRBJ1-6 NA 14 TRBV5-1 NA CASSLDRANSPLHF TGCGCCAGCAGCTTGGACAGAGCGAATTCACCCCTCCACTTT
TRBJ1-1 few 13 TRBV10-1 TRBD1 CASSNRGNTEAFF TGCGCCAGCAGCAACAGGGGGAACACTGAAGCTTTCTTT
TRBJ1-1 few 14 TRBV20-1 NA CSARAQGRNTEAFF TGCAGTGCTAGAGCCCAGGGCCGAAACACTGAAGCTTTCTTT
TRBJ2-7 medium-sized 14 TRBV7-8 NA CASSLEVVAYEQYF TGTGCCAGCAGCTTAGAAGTCGTAGCCTACGAGCAGTACTTC
TRBJ2-7 few 17 TRBV28 NA CASSLFRLRGRTYEQYF TGTGCCAGCAGTTTATTTCGGTTGCGGGGAAGGACCTACGAGCAGTACTTC
TRBJ2-3 few 13 TRBV19 NA CASSTSRRGTQYF TGTGCCAGTAGTACCTCCCGGAGGGGGACGCAGTATTTT
TRBJ1-5 few 13 TRBV5-4 NA CASSLQGQKPQHF TGTGCCAGCAGCTTACAGGGCCAAAAGCCCCAGCATTTT
TRBJ2-1 NA 11 TRBV6-1 NA CASSRGQRRFF TGTGCCAGCAGCCGAGGACAGCGGCGGTTCTTC
TRBJ1-1 few 18 TRBV27 NA CASSNLGQWGRADTEAFF TGTGCCAGCAGTAACCTAGGACAGTGGGGAAGAGCGGACACTGAAGCTTTCTTT
TRBJ1-6 NA 13 TRBV29-1 TRBD1 CSVAEGASSPLHF TGCAGCGTTGCCGAGGGGGCTAGTTCACCCCTCCACTTT
TRBJ2-3 few 16 TRBV19 TRBD2 CASSGVLADNTDTQYF TGTGCCAGTAGCGGCGTCCTAGCGGACAACACAGATACGCAGTATTTT
TRBJ2-7 few 13 TRBV5-6 NA CASSRDGSYEQYF TGTGCCAGCAGTCGGGACGGCTCCTACGAGCAGTACTTC
TRBJ2-6 few 17 TRBV6-5 TRBD2 CASSFVAGVSGANVLTF TGTGCCAGCAGTTTCGTAGCGGGGGTCTCTGGGGCCAACGTCCTGACTTTC
TRBJ2-1 NA 16 TRBV11-3 NA CASSGTGTETYNEQFF TGTGCCAGCAGCGGCACGGGGACGGAGACTTACAATGAGCAGTTCTTC
TRBJ2-1 NA 16 TRBV24-1 TRBD1 CATSDRTGSSYNEQFF TGTGCCACCAGTGACCGGACAGGGAGCTCCTACAATGAGCAGTTCTTC
TRBJ1-1 few 15 TRBV20-1 TRBD1 CSAHRGTVTNTEAFF TGCAGTGCCCATCGGGGGACAGTGACGAACACTGAAGCTTTCTTT
TRBJ1-1 few 12 TRBV6-2/TRBV6-3 NA CASSPQYTEAFF TGTGCCAGCAGTCCCCAGTACACTGAAGCTTTCTTT
TRBJ2-1 NA 13 TRBV20-1 TRBD2 CSASGLAWGEQFF TGCAGTGCCTCTGGACTAGCTTGGGGTGAGCAGTTCTTC
TRBJ2-1 few 13 TRBV6-4 NA CASSASESNEQFF TGTGCCAGCAGTGCTAGCGAGAGCAATGAGCAGTTCTTC
TRBJ2-5 few 15 TRBV6-5 NA CASSYEDGRQETQYF TGTGCCAGCAGTTACGAGGACGGCAGACAAGAGACCCAGTACTTC
TRBJ2-1 few 16 TRBV28 TRBD2 CASTHPGGAGGSEQFF TGTGCCAGCACCCACCCGGGGGGAGCGGGAGGAAGTGAGCAGTTCTTC
TRBJ2-3 medium-sized 11 TRBV7-2 NA CASSVLDTQYF TGTGCCAGCAGCGTATTGGATACGCAGTATTTT
TRBJ2-3 NA 14 TRBV7-2 NA CASSLGGNTDTQYF TGTGCCAGCAGCTTAGGCGGGAACACAGATACGCAGTATTTT
TRBJ2-1 NA 15 TRBV15 NA CATSRDQIPYNEQFF TGTGCCACCAGCAGAGATCAGATTCCCTACAATGAGCAGTTCTTC
TRBJ2-1 NA 15 TRBV11-3 TRBD2 CASSFGTSGIHEQFF TGTGCCAGCAGCTTTGGGACTAGCGGGATCCATGAGCAGTTCTTC
TRBJ2-1 few 12 TRBV28 TRBD1 CASSQGVNEQFF TGTGCCAGCAGTCAGGGGGTCAATGAGCAGTTCTTC
TRBJ2-7 few 13 TRBV7-2 NA CASSLGTSWEQYF TGTGCCAGCAGCTTAGGTACTAGTTGGGAGCAGTACTTC
TRBJ2-5 medium-sized 14 TRBV6-5 NA CASSSSDLDETQYF TGTGCCAGCAGCTCCTCGGACCTTGACGAGACCCAGTACTTC
TRBJ2-7 NA 15 TRBV19 TRBD2 CASSIGPSGSYEQYF TGTGCCAGTAGTATTGGTCCTAGCGGGAGCTACGAGCAGTACTTC
TRBJ2-5 NA 12 TRBV10-3 NA CAIGQSQETQYF TGTGCCATCGGACAGAGTCAAGAGACCCAGTACTTC
TRBJ1-5 few 13 TRBV27 NA CASRSRDNQPQHF TGTGCCAGCAGGTCCAGGGACAATCAGCCCCAGCATTTT
TRBJ1-5 few 14 TRBV20-1 NA CSARDTIYNQPQHF TGCAGTGCTAGAGATACAATTTACAATCAGCCCCAGCATTTT
TRBJ1-5 NA 15 TRBV6-1 TRBD1 CASSQIDRDNQPQHF TGTGCCAGCAGTCAAATAGACAGGGACAATCAGCCCCAGCATTTT
TRBJ2-1 NA 15 TRBV24-1 NA CATSDPAAGYNEQFF TGTGCCACCAGTGACCCTGCGGCAGGTTACAATGAGCAGTTCTTC
TRBJ2-3 medium-sized 12 TRBV20-1 NA CSALPRTDTQYF TGCAGTGCTCTACCCCGCACAGATACGCAGTATTTT
TRBJ2-1 NA 12 TRBV24-1 NA CATSDFNNEQFF TGTGCCACCAGTGATTTTAACAATGAGCAGTTCTTC
TRBJ2-7 NA 16 TRBV27 NA CASSLSRLFVPYEQYF TGTGCCAGCAGTTTATCCAGACTATTTGTACCCTACGAGCAGTACTTC
TRBJ1-5 NA 15 TRBV5-1 TRBD1 CASSLDGQGNQPQHF TGCGCCAGCAGCTTGGATGGACAGGGTAATCAGCCCCAGCATTTT